The 13 T cell receptor beta chains reported below all come from one sample, sequenced in a study of T cell responses to AZD1222 COVID-19 vaccine. Sequencing was performed with immunoSEQ multiplex PCR; in TCRdb, only in-frame clones are kept and a portion is missing. The sample lists around 120,000 clones; about 86% were seen once. The sequences come from peripheral blood, collected 28 days after the second AZD1222 dose. Every receptor here comes from an adult who received the AZD1222 COVID-19 vaccine.

The V call is TRBV2, the J call TRBJ1-4, with D possibly matching TRBD1 (6 bases). The germline V gene has CDR1 SNHLY and CDR2 FYNNEI. Trimming shortened V by 9 bases and J by 5 bases, and 13 bases separated the two germline ends. CDR3 size: 13 residues. CDR3 nucleotide sequence: TGTGCCAGTAGACAGGAGCGGAATGAAAAACTGTTTTTT. Translation: CASRQERNEKLFF.

The table lists this clone with a count of one. The rearrangement joins TRBV7-3 to TRBJ1-4, with 9 bases matching TRBD1. The junction had 3 bases not matched to a gene; V was cut back by 5 bases and J by 2 bases. CDR3 length equals 15 residues. The germline gives CDR1 SGHTA, CDR2 FQGTGA. The CDR3 here is CASSPTGGTNEKLFF. CDR3 DNA sequence: TGTGCCAGCAGCCCGACAGGGGGTACTAATGAAAAACTGTTTTTT.

The gene calls are TRBV27 and TRBJ2-2, with no clear D. The CDR3 length is 14 residues. V lost 3 bases, J lost 0 bases, and 5 bases lay in between. The germline gives CDR1 MNHEY, CDR2 SMNVEV (reference sequence). CDR3 protein: CASSFKSNTGELFF. The CDR3 DNA follows: TGTGCCAGCAGTTTCAAATCGAACACCGGGGAGCTGTTTTTT.

The table lists this clone with a few counts. The CDR3 DNA sequence: TGTGCCAGCAGCTTAGGAGGGACAGCAGGTCAGCCCCAGCATTTT. It yields the protein CASSLGGTAGQPQHF. This chain joins TRBV13 and TRBJ1-5, with TRBD1 identical over 7 bases. The trim removed 0 bases at V and 6 bases at J, leaving 5 bases unmatched. CDR3 length equals 15 residues. Germline V CDR1 and CDR2: PRHDT, FYEKMQ (reference sequence).

The J gene is TRBJ2-5, the V gene TRBV30, with D maybe TRBD1 (6 bases). V shed 5 bases and J shed 0 bases, with 19 bases lying between them. From germline, CDR1 is GTSNPN and CDR2 SVGIG (reference sequence). This CDR3 is 16 amino acids long. CDR3 bases: TGTGCCTGGTATCAGGGGAGAAGCGGAGACCAAGAGACCCAGTACTTC. It is translated as CAWYQGRSGDQETQYF.

This rearrangement joins TRBV2 to TRBJ2-1; the match to TRBD2 covers 10 bases. CDR3 size: 15 residues. V shed 6 bases and J 6 bases; nucleotides not matched to a gene: 8. Germline V CDR1 and CDR2: SNHLY, FYNNEI. The CDR3: CASRRLAGVGNEQFF. The CDR3 nucleotides read TGTGCCAGCAGACGGCTAGCGGGAGTGGGCAATGAGCAGTTCTTC.

This chain links TRBV5-1 with TRBJ2-7; D possibly corresponds to TRBD1 (5 bases). The V end was cut by 0 bases, the J end by 0 bases, with 10 bases between. Germline V gene data show CDR1 as SGHRS and CDR2 as YFSETQ. This CDR3 is 15 amino acids long. CDR3 loop: CASSLDGASSYEQYF. CDR3 sequence (DNA): TGCGCCAGCAGCTTGGATGGGGCGAGCTCCTACGAGCAGTACTTC.

A single count supports this clone. One base away lies a much larger clone, so this may be a sequencing read error. V is TRBV5-5 and J is TRBJ2-2; the D is unclear. The CDR3 has 12 amino acids. Trimming took off 4 bases at V and 3 bases at J, with 4 bases between the two ends. The germline CDR1 and CDR2 sequences are SGHKS and YYEKEE (reference sequence). DNA of the CDR3: TGTGCCAGCAGCCCACACACCGGGGAGCTGTTTTTT. This codes for CASSPHTGELFF. Together with reference TRBV5-5 and TRBJ2-2, the CDR3 gives the full variable domain: DAGVTQSPTHLIKTRGQQVTLRCSPISGHKSVSWYQQVLGQGPQFIFQYYEKEERGRGNFPDRFSARQFPNYSSELNVNALLLGDSALYLCASSPHTGELFFGEGSRLTVL.

In nucleotides, the CDR3 is TGTGCCAGCAGTGTGGACGGGATGAACACTGAAGCTTTCTTT. Its translation: CASSVDGMNTEAFF. The chain uses TRBV2 and TRBJ1-1, with D uncertain. The CDR3 extends over 14 amino acids. CDR1 SNHLY and CDR2 FYNNEI come from the germline V gene. Trimming cost V 4 bases and J 0 bases, with 9 bases left between them.

This clone was found a few times. The V and J genes are TRBV27 and TRBJ2-5; D is perhaps TRBD2 (6 bases). V shed 3 bases and J shed 1 base, with 12 bases lying between them. Germline CDR1 reads MNHEY; CDR2 reads SMNVEV (reference sequence). The CDR3 spans 15 residues. This CDR3 is CASSFAWDFQETQYF. The CDR3 DNA reads as TGTGCCAGCAGTTTCGCCTGGGACTTCCAAGAGACCCAGTACTTC.

J is TRBJ2-3 and V is TRBV20-1, with TRBD1 matching over 8 bases. This CDR3 is built from 15 residues. The J segment lost 4 bases and the V segment lost 3 bases, leaving 9 bases of the junction unmatched. The germline V gene encodes CDR1 DFQATT and CDR2 SNEGSKA (reference sequence). CDR3 in amino acids: CSASPTGDFPDTQYF. Here the CDR3 DNA reads TGCAGTGCTAGTCCGACAGGGGATTTTCCAGATACGCAGTATTTT.

The chain joins TRBV19 to TRBJ1-1, with no clear D. Trimming pared 4 bases from V and 3 bases from J, leaving 12 bases between. Looked up from germline, CDR1 is LNHDA and CDR2 is SQIVND (reference sequence). The CDR3 length is 14 residues. The CDR3 here is CASSKTGWDTEAFF. CDR3 DNA sequence: TGTGCCAGTAGTAAGACCGGGTGGGACACTGAAGCTTTCTTT.

V and J are TRBV7-2 and TRBJ1-6; TRBD1 agrees at 9 bases. V lost 1 base and J lost 10; bases outside the gene matches: 5. This CDR3 has 15 amino acids. Germline V gives CDR1 SGHTA, CDR2 FQGNSA. The CDR3 DNA is TGTGCCAGCAGCTTAGGGACAGGGGTAGGGTCACCCCTCCACTTT. Translating it yields CASSLGTGVGSPLHF. Full variable domain (outside the CDR3, taken from reference TRBV7-2 and TRBJ1-6): GAGVSQSPSNKVTEKGKDVELRCDPISGHTALYWYRQSLGQGLEFLIYFQGNSAPDKSGLPSDRFSAERTGGSVSTLTIQRTQQEDSAVYLCASSLGTGVGSPLHFGNGTRLTVT.